The sequence of this T cell receptor beta chain was determined in a study of blood T cell repertoires in COVID-19. The wider study: Both acute and convalescent COVID-19 samples were obtained from the United States, Italy and Spain. Sample material is recorded as cDNA or gDNA derived from T cells, B-cell-depleted T cells, or PBMCs.

In the source study's methods: Scientists estimated how many nucleated cells there were by amplifying reference gene primers. Here immunoSEQ multiplex PCR was the method, and the copy in TCRdb shows in-frame clones only, minus some. From that table come the V and J calls and clone size; the DNA was used to work out D and trimming. This sample has 150,000 to 190,000 clones, with 80% to 90% found just once. The CDR3 is 20 residues long. V was clipped by 0 bases and J by 0 bases; unmatched bases: 11. The germline CDR1 and CDR2 sequences are LGHNA and YSLEER. Input material: peripheral blood. The TCR was taken from a woman in her 70s with acute or convalescent COVID-19. The chain recombines TRBV4-3 with TRBJ1-6, with 7 bases that match TRBD1. CDR3 protein: CASSQDAKTGIISYNSPLHF. The CDR3 nucleotides are TGCGCCAGCAGCCAAGATGCTAAGACAGGGATAATCTCCTATAATTCACCCCTCCACTTT.